A selection of T cell receptor beta chains follows, all from one sample in a study of OX40 agonist ivuxolimab in advanced cancers. Repertoires were generated with immunoSEQ multiplex PCR, while TCRdb's copy carries only in-frame clones and drops some. The data hold about 66,000 clones, with 80% to 90% observed a single time. Sequenced here: CD4+ or CD8+ T cells sorted from blood, sampled in a trial of the OX40 agonist ivuxolimab. These receptor sequences come from an adult with an advanced solid tumor such as melanoma, head and neck, liver or kidney cancer. CDR3s include the opening cysteine and the closing phenylalanine or tryptophan. The order of the fields is D gene, CDR3 length, V gene, clone size, J gene, CDR3 DNA, CDR3 protein. A D gene is named only where the DNA matches it firmly. Size tells how often a clone was seen (once, few, many) or the class of an expanded clone, and some rows leave it out.

d_gene: TRBD2; len: 14; v_gene: TRBV7-9; abundance: NA; j_gene: TRBJ2-1; CDR3nt: TGTGCCAGCAGCTTAGGTACTAGCGGGGCCGGGCAGTTCTTC; CDR3aa: CASSLGTSGAGQFF
d_gene: NA; len: 15; v_gene: TRBV5-1; abundance: NA; j_gene: TRBJ1-4; CDR3nt: TGCGCCAGCAGCTTGGGGACAGCAACTAATGAAAAACTGTTTTTT; CDR3aa: CASSLGTATNEKLFF
d_gene: NA; len: 13; v_gene: TRBV18; abundance: NA; j_gene: TRBJ1-5; CDR3nt: TGTGCCAGCTCCCGCAGGTACAATCAGCCCCAGCATTTT; CDR3aa: CASSRRYNQPQHF
d_gene: NA; len: 15; v_gene: TRBV5-6; abundance: NA; j_gene: TRBJ2-7; CDR3nt: TGTGCCAGCAGCTTGGAGGGCAGGGGATTTATACGGCAGTACTTC; CDR3aa: CASSLEGRGFIRQYF
d_gene: NA; len: 14; v_gene: TRBV30; abundance: NA; j_gene: TRBJ2-7; CDR3nt: TGTGCCTGGAGTGTGCAGGGGTTGGCCTACGAGCAGTACTTC; CDR3aa: CAWSVQGLAYEQYF
d_gene: NA; len: 10; v_gene: TRBV20-1; abundance: NA; j_gene: TRBJ1-4; CDR3nt: TGCAGTGCTTGGATGGAAAAACTGTTTTTT; CDR3aa: CSAWMEKLFF
d_gene: NA; len: 11; v_gene: TRBV6-5; abundance: NA; j_gene: TRBJ2-7; CDR3nt: TGTGGAGCAGGGGCAGCGTCCGAGCAGTACTTC; CDR3aa: CGAGAASEQYF
d_gene: NA; len: 13; v_gene: TRBV28; abundance: NA; j_gene: TRBJ1-1; CDR3nt: TGTGCCAGCAGTCGAGGGACCGACACTGAAGCTTTCTTT; CDR3aa: CASSRGTDTEAFF
d_gene: TRBD2; len: 16; v_gene: TRBV28; abundance: NA; j_gene: TRBJ2-3; CDR3nt: TGTGCCAGCAGACAACTAGCGGGAGAAGTCTCAGATACGCAGTATTTT; CDR3aa: CASRQLAGEVSDTQYF
d_gene: NA; len: 12; v_gene: TRBV5-1; abundance: NA; j_gene: TRBJ2-1; CDR3nt: TGCGCCAGCAGCTACTCTGGGGGTGAGCAGTTCTTC; CDR3aa: CASSYSGGEQFF
d_gene: NA; len: 16; v_gene: TRBV11-2; abundance: NA; j_gene: TRBJ2-3; CDR3nt: TGTGCCAGCAGCTTTGTTTGGGGGGTTGACACAGATACGCAGTATTTT; CDR3aa: CASSFVWGVDTDTQYF
d_gene: NA; len: 15; v_gene: TRBV25-1; abundance: once; j_gene: TRBJ2-7; CDR3nt: TGTGCCAGCAGTGAATGGGGGACGGCAGGGAACGAGCAGTACTTC; CDR3aa: CASSEWGTAGNEQYF
d_gene: NA; len: 12; v_gene: TRBV7-9; abundance: NA; j_gene: TRBJ1-2; CDR3nt: TGTGCCAGCAGAGAGGCTAACTATGGCTACACCTTC; CDR3aa: CASREANYGYTF
d_gene: NA; len: 13; v_gene: TRBV27; abundance: NA; j_gene: TRBJ2-5; CDR3nt: TGTGCCAGCAGCCGACAGTACCAAGAGACCCAGTACTTC; CDR3aa: CASSRQYQETQYF
d_gene: NA; len: 16; v_gene: TRBV19; abundance: NA; j_gene: TRBJ1-5; CDR3nt: TGTGCCAGCCGGGACCTAATAAACTTTAGCAATCAGCCCCAGCATTTT; CDR3aa: CASRDLINFSNQPQHF
d_gene: TRBD2; len: 14; v_gene: TRBV28; abundance: NA; j_gene: TRBJ2-7; CDR3nt: TGTGCCAGCAGTCTAGCGGGAGGGCCCTACGAGCAGTACTTC; CDR3aa: CASSLAGGPYEQYF
d_gene: NA; len: 12; v_gene: TRBV7-9; abundance: NA; j_gene: TRBJ1-1; CDR3nt: TGTGCCAGCAGCCGCCCCACAGGGAAAGCTTTCTTT; CDR3aa: CASSRPTGKAFF
d_gene: NA; len: 15; v_gene: TRBV18; abundance: NA; j_gene: TRBJ1-5; CDR3nt: TGTGCCAGCTCATTTCTCGGGTCCCGTAATCAGCCCCAGCATTTT; CDR3aa: CASSFLGSRNQPQHF